A single sample is the source of the 7 T cell receptor beta chains below, sequenced in a study of blood T cells in healthy people across ages. Using a J-beta primer mix together with a sample-barcoded 5' primer, a second PCR was run for roughly 7 to 11 cycles. TCRdb re-analysed the 5' RACE reads in MiXCR, keeping a single row per CDR3 protein. The profile shows more than 650,000 distinct CDR3 sequences, about 48% of them singletons. The sample taken for sequencing was blood. All receptors come from a man older than 75 in good health.

V and J are TRBV6-2 or TRBV6-3 and TRBJ2-7; 7 nucleotides match TRBD1. The J call may be in error: the DNA end matches TRBJ2-5 better. The CDR3 has 14 residues. CDR1 is MNHEY, CDR2 SVGEGT, per germline. The CDR3 sequence is CASTDDRVVQTQYF. The CDR3 bases are TGTGCCAGCACCGACGACAGGGTAGTACAGACCCAGTACTTC.

The V and J genes are TRBV10-3 and TRBJ2-7; the D call may be TRBD1 or TRBD2 (5 bases each). The CDR3 sequence is 15 residues long. Trimming stripped 5 bases from V and 2 bases from J, with 16 bases between. Germline-derived CDR1 and CDR2 are ENHRY and SYGVKD. The CDR3 nucleotides are TGTGCCATCAGTTCCACCGGGGCAATTACCTACGAGCAGTACTTC. Residues: CAISSTGAITYEQYF.

This clonotype came up once. The junction differs from germline at one of its ends, possibly a read error. The gene calls are TRBV5-1 and TRBJ2-4; D possibly corresponds to TRBD1 (6 bases). The end of the DNA aligns better with TRBJ2-7, so the J call may be wrong. CDR3 size: 15 residues. Germline V lookup: CDR1 SGHRS, CDR2 YFSETQ. This CDR3 is CASSPPGTNSCEQYF. The CDR3 DNA follows: TGCGCCAGCAGCCCTCCCGGGACAAACTCCTGCGAGCAGTACTTC.

The chain couples TRBV19 to TRBJ2-1; a weak D match, TRBD2 (6 bases). V dropped 9 bases and J dropped 0 bases, with 24 bases sitting between them. Germline V CDR1 and CDR2: LNHDA, SQIVND (reference sequence). The CDR3 is 18 residues long. The CDR3 region is CASTSRGTHLSSYNEQFF. As DNA, the CDR3 is TGTGCCAGCACAAGCCGGGGGACTCACCTTAGCTCCTACAATGAGCAGTTCTTC.

V is TRBV9 and J is TRBJ2-5; 7 bases match TRBD1. The CDR3 loop spans 13 amino acids. Germline CDR1 reads SGDLS; CDR2 reads YYNGEE. J gave up 7 bases and V 0 bases, and 3 bases lay outside the gene matches. CDR3 in amino acids: CASSVEQGWTQYF. The CDR3 bases are TGTGCCAGCAGCGTAGAACAGGGGTGGACCCAGTACTTC.

This clonotype was observed a few times. The CDR3: CASSLGRDFRDYGYTF. CDR3 bases: TGTGCCAGCAGCTTAGGGAGGGACTTCCGGGACTATGGCTACACCTTC. This chain links TRBV11-2 with TRBJ1-2, with a possible D match to TRBD1 (5 bases). V was pared by 1 base and J by 3 bases, with 15 bases between. CDR1 and CDR2 from the germline V gene are SGHAT and FQNNGV. CDR3 size: 16 residues.

This clonotype came up many times. V usage is TRBV29-1 and J usage is TRBJ2-7; D gene uncertain. Trimming stripped 6 bases from V and 0 bases from J, with 12 bases between. The V gene's germline CDR1 is SQVTM and CDR2 ANQGSEA. The CDR3 sequence is 13 residues long. CDR3 bases: TGCAGCGTCGCGCAGGCAGCCTCCTACGAGCAGTACTTC. As protein: CSVAQAASYEQYF.